The entry that follows covers one TCR beta chain sequence. Its antigen is not known. This CDR3 contains 13 residues. Looked up from germline, CDR1 is MGHRA and CDR2 is YSYEKL. The V end lost 5 bases, the J end lost 0 bases, and 7 bases lay between the germline ends. These data belong to a study of T cell repertoires and HLA-DP antigens. The overall study: A couple of male donors and one female donor spanned ages 18-to-29 through 60-to-69.

TCRdb keeps only in-frame clones here, not all; method: immunoSEQ multiplex PCR. Of roughly 120,000 clones listed, 92% are singletons. Points from the study as a whole: Average cumulative frequency of previously undetected clones was under 40% against one allele and less than 55% against the other.

J is TRBJ2-5 and V is TRBV4-1; no definite D call. The material sequenced was CD4+ T cells from PBMCs. The source of this sequence is a woman aged 18-29 years in good health and CMV-seronegative. The DNA for the CDR3 is TGCGCCAGCAGCTTGTCTAACCAAGAGACCCAGTACTTC. Amino acids: CASSLSNQETQYF.